This T cell receptor (beta chain) comes out of a study of T cell clonality in common variable immunodeficiency. The study's findings and limits: Common variable immunodeficiency TCR beta sequences reportedly had fewer deletions and N-nucleotide insertions. TCRbeta clonality was increased in CVID versus healthy controls. CVID subjects shared fewer TCRbeta clones than healthy controls did.

This clone was seen at least ten times. Its target is not known. The CDR3 goes on 3 residues after the read ends, and that part is filled in from the germline J gene. Germline loops: CDR1 MDHEN, CDR2 SYDVKM. CDR3 size: 14 residues. Sequencing was performed with immunoSEQ multiplex PCR; in TCRdb, only in-frame clones are kept and a portion is missing. This sample has 60,000 to 75,000 clones, each found more than once. The sequence came from a person aged 18 to 70 in good health. This chain joins TRBV28 and TRBJ1-2, with unresolved D. Material: peripheral blood mononuclear cells. This chain's CDR3 is CASSSAATSGGYTF. CDR3 DNA (partial): TGTGCCAGCAGTTCCGCGGCAACCTCCGGAGGC.